This T cell receptor (beta chain) is from a study of cytomegalovirus exposure and HLA in healthy donors. Findings and limits, study-wide: The later analysis indicated that the majority of CMV-associated TCR beta chains appeared HLA-restricted. In a later analysis, V- and J-gene trimming of beta chains associated with a DCLRE1C missense variant, replicated independently. Later analysis reportedly placed an Asian-associated ancestry cluster below the approximately 730-donor mean in N-insertions.

The V and J ends lost 4 bases and 0 bases, in that order; junction bases with no gene match: 6. The germline gives CDR1 SNHLY, CDR2 FYNNEI. This CDR3 spans 16 amino acids. It was with 60 Vbeta and 13 Jbeta primers that the PCR ran. Sequencing used immunoSEQ multiplex PCR; TCRdb keeps in-frame clones, though not all of them. Among about 160,000 clones, around four fifths were seen once, and the ten largest hold 1.3%. Note on this clone: Its target is not known.

The TCR comes from a woman in her forties or fifties in good health and CMV-seronegative. Sample: PBMCs. The chain is built from TRBV2 and TRBJ2-1, with TRBD1 matching 7 bases. The CDR3 loop reads CASSASGQSSYNEQFF. The CDR3 nucleotides are TGTGCCAGCAGTGCTTCGGGACAGAGCTCCTACAATGAGCAGTTCTTC.